This TCR beta chain was retrieved from a study of T cells in Graves' hyperthyroidism and ophthalmopathy. Study results and caveats: Classification by a 13 V-J model distinguished ophthalmopathy from stable hyperthyroidism. Researchers found most expanded thyroid clonotypes above 0.001 in blood as well.

Every diagnosis used clinical symptoms, serum thyroxine and TRAb, thyroid ultrasound and orbital computed tomography. Using around 10 ml of fresh peripheral blood, PBMCs were prepared. TCR beta CDR3 region amplification was performed from RNA transcripts. The TCR CDR3 first-round RT-PCR relied on the HTBI primer set. TCRdb ran MiXCR on the multiplex PCR reads and lists one entry per CDR3 protein. The table lists around 290,000 distinct CDR3 sequences, roughly 13% of them singletons. Concerning this clonotype itself: Its specificity is unknown.

Sample: blood. The sequence derives from a woman between 40 and 55 years old with Graves' hyperthyroidism.

CDR3 loop: CASSVTVPGELFF. The CDR3 DNA is TGTGCCAGCAGTGTTACGGTGCCCGGGGAGCTGTTTTTT. The chain recombines TRBV2 with TRBJ2-2; D ambiguous. This CDR3 has 13 residues. Germline CDR1 SNHLY, CDR2 FYNNEI. Trimming shortened V by 4 bases and J by 6 bases, and 9 bases separated the two germline ends.